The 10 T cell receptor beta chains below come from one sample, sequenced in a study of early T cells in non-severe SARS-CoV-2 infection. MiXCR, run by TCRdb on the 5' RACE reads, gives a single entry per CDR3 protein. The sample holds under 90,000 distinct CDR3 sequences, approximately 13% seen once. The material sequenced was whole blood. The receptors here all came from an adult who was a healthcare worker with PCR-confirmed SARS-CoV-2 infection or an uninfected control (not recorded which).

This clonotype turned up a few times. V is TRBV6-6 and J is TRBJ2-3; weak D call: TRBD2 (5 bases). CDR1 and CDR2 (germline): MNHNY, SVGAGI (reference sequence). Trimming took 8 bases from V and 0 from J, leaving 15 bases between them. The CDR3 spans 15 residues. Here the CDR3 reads CASRLQLPSTDTQYF. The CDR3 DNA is TGTGCCAGCCGACTACAGCTGCCTAGCACAGATACGCAGTATTTT.

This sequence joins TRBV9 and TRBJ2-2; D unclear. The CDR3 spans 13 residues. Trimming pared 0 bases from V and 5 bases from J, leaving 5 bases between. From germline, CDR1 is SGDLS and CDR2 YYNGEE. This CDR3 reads CASSVVGTGELFF. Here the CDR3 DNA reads TGTGCCAGCAGCGTAGTGGGGACCGGGGAGCTGTTTTTT.

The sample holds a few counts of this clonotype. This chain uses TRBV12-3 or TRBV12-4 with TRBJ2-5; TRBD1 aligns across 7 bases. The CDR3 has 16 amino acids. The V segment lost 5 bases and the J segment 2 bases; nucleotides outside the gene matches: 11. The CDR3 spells CASSASSTGAQETQYF. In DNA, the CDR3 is TGTGCCAGCAGTGCCTCCTCCACAGGGGCTCAAGAGACCCAGTACTTC.

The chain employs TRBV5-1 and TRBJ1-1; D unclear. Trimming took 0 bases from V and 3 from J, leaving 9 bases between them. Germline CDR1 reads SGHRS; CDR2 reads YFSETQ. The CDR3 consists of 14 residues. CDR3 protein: CASSLAVRDTEAFF. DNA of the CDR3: TGCGCCAGCAGCTTGGCCGTTAGGGACACTGAAGCTTTCTTT.

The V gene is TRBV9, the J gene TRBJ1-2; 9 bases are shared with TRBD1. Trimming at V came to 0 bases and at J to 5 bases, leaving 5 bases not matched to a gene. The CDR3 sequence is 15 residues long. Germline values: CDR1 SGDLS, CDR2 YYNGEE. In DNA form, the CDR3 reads TGTGCCAGCAGCGTAGACGGGACAGGGCCTTATGGCTACACCTTC. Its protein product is CASSVDGTGPYGYTF.

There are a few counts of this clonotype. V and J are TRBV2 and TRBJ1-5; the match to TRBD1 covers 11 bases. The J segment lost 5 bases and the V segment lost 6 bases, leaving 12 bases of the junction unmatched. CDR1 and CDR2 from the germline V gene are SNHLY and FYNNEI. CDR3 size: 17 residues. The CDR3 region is CASRDPPGQGDYQPQHF. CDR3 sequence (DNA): TGTGCCAGCAGAGACCCCCCGGGACAGGGGGACTATCAGCCCCAGCATTTT.

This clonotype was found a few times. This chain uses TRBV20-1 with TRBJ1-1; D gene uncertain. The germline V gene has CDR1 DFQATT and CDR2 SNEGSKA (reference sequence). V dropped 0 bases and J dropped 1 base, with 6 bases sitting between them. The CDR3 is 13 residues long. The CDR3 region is CSARDRGNTEAFF. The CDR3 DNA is TGCAGTGCTAGAGATAGAGGGAACACTGAAGCTTTCTTT.

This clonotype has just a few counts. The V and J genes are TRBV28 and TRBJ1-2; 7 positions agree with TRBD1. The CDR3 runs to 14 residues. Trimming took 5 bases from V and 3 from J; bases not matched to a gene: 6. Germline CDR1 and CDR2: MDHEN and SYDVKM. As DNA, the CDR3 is TGTGCCAGCAGTCCTACAGGGGCCCACTATGGCTACACCTTC. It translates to CASSPTGAHYGYTF.

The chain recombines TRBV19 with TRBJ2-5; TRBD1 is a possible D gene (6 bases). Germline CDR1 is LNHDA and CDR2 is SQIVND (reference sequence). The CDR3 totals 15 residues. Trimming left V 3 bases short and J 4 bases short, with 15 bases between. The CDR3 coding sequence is TGTGCCAGTAGTATCGTTATGACAGGCGGAGAGACCCAGTACTTC. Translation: CASSIVMTGGETQYF.

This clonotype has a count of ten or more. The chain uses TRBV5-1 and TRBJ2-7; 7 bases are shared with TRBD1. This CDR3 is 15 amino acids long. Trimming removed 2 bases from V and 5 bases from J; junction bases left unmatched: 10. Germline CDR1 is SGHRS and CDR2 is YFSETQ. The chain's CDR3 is CASSFRQGSRHEQYF. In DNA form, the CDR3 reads TGCGCCAGCAGCTTTCGACAGGGCTCTAGGCACGAGCAGTACTTC.